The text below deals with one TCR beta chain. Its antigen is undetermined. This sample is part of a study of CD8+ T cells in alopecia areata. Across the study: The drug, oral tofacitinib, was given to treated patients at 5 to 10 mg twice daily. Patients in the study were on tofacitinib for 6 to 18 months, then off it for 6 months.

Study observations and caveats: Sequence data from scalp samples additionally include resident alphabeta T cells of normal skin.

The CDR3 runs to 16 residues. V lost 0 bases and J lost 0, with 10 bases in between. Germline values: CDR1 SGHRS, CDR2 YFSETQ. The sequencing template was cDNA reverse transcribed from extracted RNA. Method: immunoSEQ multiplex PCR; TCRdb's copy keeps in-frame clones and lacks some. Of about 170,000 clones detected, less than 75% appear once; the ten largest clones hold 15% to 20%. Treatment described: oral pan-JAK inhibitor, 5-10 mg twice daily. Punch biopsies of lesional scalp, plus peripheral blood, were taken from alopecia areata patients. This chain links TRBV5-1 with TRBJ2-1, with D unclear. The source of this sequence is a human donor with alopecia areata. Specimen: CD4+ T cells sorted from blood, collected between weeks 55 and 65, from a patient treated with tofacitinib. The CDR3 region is CASSLEPPSSYNEQFF. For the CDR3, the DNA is TGCGCCAGCAGCTTGGAACCCCCAAGCTCCTACAATGAGCAGTTCTTC.